This T cell receptor beta chain came from a study of regulatory T cells in long-lasting Graves disease (dated by TCRdb to about 2021). Study-level background: Newly diagnosed Graves' disease patients had taken antithyroid drugs for less than 3 months. The study was conducted in China and was registered as a clinical trial. Peripheral blood TCR sequencing and RNA sequencing compared persistent Graves' disease patients with newly diagnosed Graves' disease patients. TCR sequencing covered some 13 persistent and around 20 newly diagnosed Graves' disease patients, approximately 33 samples in total. Overall study outcomes, separate from this receptor: Sequencing and analysis were restricted to the TCR beta chain. Only peripheral blood was studied, because thyroid tissue, the primary lesion, was inaccessible. As a limitation, the authors acknowledged that the small sample size may reduce accuracy. Patients with persistent disease shared more public clonotypes (about 2,700) than newly diagnosed patients did (about 970). Persistent Graves' disease patients showed lower TCR Shannon entropy and fewer highly expanded clones than newly diagnosed patients, suggesting clonal expansion.

The time point tag for this specimen amounts to: newly diagnosed GD, antithyroid drugs for less than 3 months. For both TCR sequencing and RNA sequencing, RNA was extracted from PBMCs in TRIzol. The diagnosis of Graves' disease followed American Thyroid Association guidelines. Recruitment of patients was carried out at an endocrinology department in Xi'an, China. From each patient, 7.5 to 9.5 milliliters of peripheral blood was collected into an EDTA anticoagulant tube. Ficoll Paque Plus density gradient separation was used to isolate PBMCs, and no additional T cell sorting was done. An Agilent 2100 Bioanalyzer and agarose gel were used to assess RNA quality, and a NanoDrop 2000 was used to measure RNA concentration. Points on this clonotype: The antigen it binds to is not known. A clone one base away is much larger, so this may be a read error.

The library was produced with multiplex PCR. These reads were obtained on an Illumina HiSeq 4000. TCR beta libraries were built with iRepertoire HTBI primers and Arm-PCR amplification of CDR3 regions. Gel purification was performed on PCR products prior to sequencing. In the paper's pipeline: Across samples, 60 to 75 TRBV and around 15 TRBJ segments were identified and used for gene usage analysis of CDR3 amino acid clonotypes. COPE and FqMerger were used to merge the filtered high-quality paired reads into contigs. BLAST was used to align contigs to the IMGT TRBV, TRBD and TRBJ reference genes, and CDR3 was defined following IMGT. Highly expanded clones were defined as clonotypes with a frequency above 0.1%. Shannon entropy served as the measure of repertoire diversity, while the Gini coefficient captured V-J evenness. A clonotype found in more than one individual was treated as public. TCRdb reprocessing: public reads trimmed at Q25 with fastp, clones called with MiXCR, in-frame beta chains kept. Identical CDR3 proteins give one entry, which carries the most common genes and DNA. In this record, the V and J calls reflect TCRdb's handling and not the investigators' own analysis. The sample includes 400,000 to 500,000 distinct CDR3 sequences, with around 15% observed a single time. The ten largest clones add up to under 20% of the sample.

The sample was also linked to a second study, of T cells in Graves' hyperthyroidism and ophthalmopathy. As the second study states: A patient counted as having stable Graves' hyperthyroidism if no progression to ophthalmopathy occurred over 18 months of follow-up. The hyperthyroidism patients were between 18 and 65 years old and newly diagnosed, with a disease duration of less than 2 months. Exclusion was applied to patients with uncontrolled infections, other autoimmune diseases, pregnancy or lactation. Diagnoses were established on the basis of clinical symptoms, serum thyroxine and TRAb, thyroid ultrasound, and orbital computed tomography. The TCR CDR3 was subjected to a first round of RT-PCR using the HTBI primer set and the Qiagen OneStep RT-PCR kit. Most expanded thyroid clonotypes (frequency above 0.001) were also detected in blood, a finding suggesting that blood repertoires may reflect thyroid immune responses. A model built on a 13 V-J signature distinguished ophthalmopathy from stable hyperthyroidism, reaching roughly 88% sensitivity and 81.08% specificity in cross-validation and 80%/75% in testing. In validation, the model predicted progression to ophthalmopathy a median of approximately 6.3 months before onset, with 70% to 71% sensitivity and around 76% specificity. To identify distinguishing TCR V-J signatures, a discovery cohort of roughly 100 patients was used, comprising some 45 with Graves' ophthalmopathy and some 60 with stable Graves' hyperthyroidism. An independent validation cohort of around 19 hyperthyroidism patients and 17 patients who later progressed to ophthalmopathy tested prospective prediction of ophthalmopathy. The 100 or so discovery patients were randomly split 7:3 into training and test sets. Thyroid tissue and blood T-cell repertoires from roughly six Graves' hyperthyroidism patients were also compared in the study. After blood sampling, hyperthyroidism patients were treated with methimazole at a starting dose of 30 mg daily, and ophthalmopathy patients were treated with high-dose intravenous methylprednisolone. A second multiplex PCR round built the libraries, followed by size selection and purification. Sequencing of the libraries was done on an Illumina HiSeq2000 using paired-end 100 bp reads. SOAPnuke was used to process the raw data, with reads discarded if the reads contained adapters or uncalled bases, had a mean Phred below 15, or lacked an exact constant-primer or identifier match. COPE v1.2.5 was used to merge high-quality paired reads, and clonotypes were defined as unique nucleotide sequences. Clonotypes were aligned to IMGT TRBV, TRBD and TRBJ reference segments using MiTCR v1.1. Only V-J combinations with frequency above 0.0001, covering 99% to 99.2% of repertoires, were analysed. The TCS score was defined as the ratio of F50 (clonal expansion) to E x V (chaos), calculated using BLOSUM62-based TCRdist between CDR3 peptides within each V-J. Welch's t-statistics and random forest reduced 450 to 600 V-J features to fewer than 15, which were used in a naive Bayes classifier (R e1071). Sample size was not statistically predetermined, and blinding of investigators to group allocation was not performed. The paper describes TCR Vbeta CDR3 sequencing of 130 to 150 peripheral blood samples, made up of 43 ophthalmopathy patients, 70 to 75 hyperthyroidism patients and approximately 17 progressor patients.

The sequencing here drew on peripheral blood mononuclear cells (PBMCs), taken at new diagnosis, from a patient treated with antithyroid drugs. The TCR sequence derives from a woman aged 50 to 65 with Graves disease. Donor details come from another sample of the same person, matched by shared clones.

The CDR3 here reads CASSLFGSPNTGGLFF. The sequenced DNA: TGTGCCAGCAGTTTATTTGGCAGTCCGAACACCGGGGGGCTGTTTTTT. The V gene is TRBV27 and the J gene is TRBJ2-2; tentative D gene TRBD2, with 6 bases matching. The CDR3 goes from the cysteine to the phenylalanine over 16 residues. Of all the DNA, just the CDR3 is kept, 48 bases in frame from base 1. Reading the germline V gene (reference sequence) gives CDR1 MNHEY and CDR2 SMNVEV.